These 5 T cell receptor beta chains came from one sample sequenced in a study of response to subunit inactivated influenza vaccine (dated by TCRdb to between 2018 and 2020). Receptors were amplified or captured by RT-PCR. Instrument on record: Illumina HiSeq 2500. TCRdb handled the public reads itself, with Q25 trimming in fastp and clone calling in MiXCR, and kept productive beta chains. CDR3 protein duplicates are merged, each entry listing the most common genes and DNA. The sample table lists more than 150,000 distinct CDR3 sequences, 9.2% of them with a count of one. The ten largest clones take up roughly 11% of the sample. Sequencing used non-naive T cells sorted from PBMCs, obtained on the day of vaccination. This sample's cell subset or site label indicates: memory T cell fraction. These receptors were collected from a middle-aged man who received an inactivated influenza vaccine. Donor details come from another sample of the same person, matched by shared clones.

This clonotype was counted between two and nine times. V gene TRBV12-3 or TRBV12-4 combines with J gene TRBJ2-2, with D hard to call. V lost 3 bases and J lost 5, with 7 bases in between. This CDR3 region has 13 residues. The CDR3 DNA reads as TGTGCCAGCAGTTTGCGAGGAACCGGGGAGCTGTTTTTT. Residues: CASSLRGTGELFF.

Many counts were recorded for this clonotype. In DNA form, the CDR3 reads TGCGCCAGCAGCTTGGCAGGGGGAGCCAACACCGGGGAGCTGTTTTTT. Translating it yields CASSLAGGANTGELFF. The chain carries TRBV5-1 and TRBJ2-2; 7 bases are shared with TRBD1. CDR1 and CDR2 (germline): SGHRS, YFSETQ. After removal of 0 bases from V and 2 bases from J, the junction contained 4 bases not matched to a gene. The length of the CDR3 is 16 residues.

This clonotype has just a few counts. The chain has TRBV20-1 and TRBJ1-1; D ambiguous. V was pared by 0 bases and J by 0 bases, with 11 bases between. Per germline, CDR1 DFQATT and CDR2 SNEGSKA (reference sequence). CDR3 length: 15 amino acids. CDR3 region: CSARDPLTMNTEAFF. The CDR3, as DNA: TGCAGTGCTAGAGATCCTTTGACGATGAACACTGAAGCTTTCTTT.

To note about this clonotype: A read error may explain this, as a much larger clone is one base away. CDR3 nucleotide sequence: TGTGCCAGCAGCTGGGACTCCGGGACAGGCGATAGAAACACCGGGGAGCTGTTTTTT. Translation gives CASSWDSGTGDRNTGELFF. The chain links TRBV7-6 to TRBJ2-2, with 8 bases aligning to TRBD1. The CDR3 runs to 19 residues. Germline loops: CDR1 SGHVS, CDR2 FNYEAQ. V lost 4 bases, J lost 2 bases, and 15 bases stayed unmatched.

There are many counts of this clonotype. J is TRBJ1-6 and V is TRBV7-3; possibly TRBD1 for D (5 bases). The germline V gene has CDR1 SGHTA and CDR2 FQGTGA. Trimming left V 5 bases short and J 7 bases short, with 12 bases between. The CDR3 has 14 residues. CDR3 coding DNA: TGTGCCAGCAGCCCCGGGACGTCAAATTCACCCCTCCACTTT. Translating gives CASSPGTSNSPLHF.